The rows below give T cell receptor beta chains drawn from one sample of a study of cytomegalovirus exposure and HLA in healthy donors. Profiled with immunoSEQ multiplex PCR; TCRdb holds only in-frame clones, not every one. The sample has roughly 150,000 clones; 86% are singletons. Sequenced input: PBMCs. The receptor source for this set is a woman younger than 35 in good health and CMV-seronegative. Both conserved end residues are part of each CDR3. D genes are given only for firm matches. Clone size is stated in some rows and not others, as once, few, many or a class when expanded.

j_gene | abundance | v_gene | d_gene | CDR3aa | CDR3nt
TRBJ2-1 | - | TRBV7-2 | TRBD2 | CASSFLTPSGTGGGQFF | TGTGCCAGCAGCTTTCTGACACCGAGCGGGACCGGAGGAGGGCAGTTCTTC
TRBJ1-2 | - | TRBV7-9 | TRBD1 | CASSTGTGANYGYTF | TGTGCCAGCAGCACAGGGACAGGAGCTAACTATGGCTACACCTTC
TRBJ2-1 | - | TRBV7-9 | TRBD2 | CASSLGPAGVSRNEQFF | TGTGCCAGCAGCTTAGGCCCAGCGGGAGTATCGAGGAATGAGCAGTTCTTC
TRBJ1-5 | - | TRBV6-5 | TRBD1 | CASSSYGQGSQPQHF | TGTGCCAGCAGTAGCTATGGACAGGGGAGTCAGCCCCAGCATTTT
TRBJ1-1 | medium-sized | TRBV29-1 | - | CSANYRETEAFF | TGCAGCGCCAACTACAGGGAAACTGAAGCTTTCTTT
TRBJ2-7 | once | TRBV4-3 | - | CASSQERGAEQYF | TGCGCCAGCAGCCAAGAACGCGGCGCCGAGCAGTACTTC
TRBJ2-7 | - | TRBV19 | TRBD2 | CASSRGEGKYEQYF | TGTGCCAGTAGTCGGGGGGAAGGAAAGTACGAGCAGTACTTC
TRBJ1-2 | few | TRBV5-6 | - | CASSLNREYGYTF | TGTGCCAGCAGCCTCAACAGGGAGTATGGCTACACCTTC
TRBJ1-1 | - | TRBV14 | - | CASSQGVRAEAFF | TGTGCCAGCAGCCAAGGTGTGAGGGCCGAAGCTTTCTTT
TRBJ2-1 | once | TRBV5-6 | - | CASSSEQGEVYNEQFF | TGTGCCAGCAGCTCAGAACAGGGTGAAGTCTACAATGAGCAGTTCTTC
TRBJ2-7 | - | TRBV7-9 | - | CASSLDRDEQYF | TGTGCCAGCAGCTTAGACAGGGACGAGCAGTACTTC
TRBJ1-1 | - | TRBV27 | TRBD1 | CTSRRPPGGEAFF | TGTACCAGCAGGAGACCTCCAGGGGGCGAAGCTTTCTTT
TRBJ2-2 | once | TRBV27 | TRBD2 | CASTQRRGLQNTGELFF | TGTGCCAGCACCCAGCGTCGGGGACTACAGAACACCGGGGAGCTGTTTTTT
TRBJ2-1 | - | TRBV10-3 | - | CAISERGWDEQFF | TGTGCCATCAGTGAACGGGGGTGGGATGAGCAGTTCTTC
TRBJ2-7 | - | TRBV10-3 | - | CAISEYSSYEQYF | TGTGCCATCAGTGAGTACAGCTCCTACGAGCAGTACTTC